A single sample is the source of the 17 T cell receptor beta chains below, sequenced in a study of T cells in Graves' hyperthyroidism and ophthalmopathy. TCR beta CDR3 regions were amplified from RNA transcripts. With the HTBI primer set, the TCR CDR3 went through a first round of RT-PCR. TCRdb re-derived calls from the multiplex PCR reads in MiXCR, one entry per CDR3 protein. This sample has hundreds of thousands of distinct CDR3 sequences, with around a third found just once. Material for sequencing was blood. All receptors come from a woman in her 40s with Graves' hyperthyroidism.

This clonotype has at least ten counts. The CDR3 bases are TGTGCCAGCAGCGTAGCATCTGGTCCCTATGGCTACACCTTC. It codes for CASSVASGPYGYTF. The V and J genes are TRBV9 and TRBJ1-2, with no clear D. CDR3 length: 14 residues. The germline V gene encodes CDR1 SGDLS and CDR2 YYNGEE. The V end lost 0 bases, the J end lost 4 bases, and 10 bases lay between the germline ends.

This clonotype was detected many times. CDR3 nucleotides: TGTGCCAGTAGTATGGCAGGGGGAGTCACTGAAGCTTTCTTT. It specifies CASSMAGGVTEAFF. J is TRBJ1-1 and V is TRBV19; 7 bases match TRBD1. CDR3 length: 14 amino acids. After removal of 3 bases from V and 4 bases from J, the junction contained 5 bases not matched to a gene. CDR1 and CDR2 (germline): LNHDA, SQIVND (reference sequence).

At least ten counts were recorded for this clonotype. The chain joins TRBV19 to TRBJ1-2, with D uncertain. This CDR3 contains 13 residues. V was clipped by 2 bases and J by 4 bases, with 8 bases between them. CDR1 LNHDA and CDR2 SQIVND come from the germline V gene (reference sequence). The CDR3 DNA is TGTGCCAGTAGTATACCCAGGATCTATGGCTACACCTTC. It codes for CASSIPRIYGYTF.

V usage is TRBV12-3 or TRBV12-4 and J usage is TRBJ2-7, with a weak D call TRBD1 (5 bases). V dropped 5 bases and J dropped 2 bases, with 10 bases sitting between them. The CDR3 runs to 13 residues. CDR3 amino acids: CASSRARAYEQYF. CDR3 nucleotide sequence: TGTGCCAGCAGTCGCGCCAGGGCCTACGAGCAGTACTTC.

This clonotype appeared a few times. V and J are TRBV7-2 and TRBJ2-7; D gene ambiguous. V shed 5 bases and J shed 3 bases, with 23 bases lying between them. This CDR3 is built from 17 residues. CDR1 and CDR2 from the germline V gene are SGHTA and FQGNSA. The CDR3 bases are TGTGCCAGCAGCCGAACCTGGCACCCAGTCATTCTCTACGAGCAGTACTTC. The encoded protein is CASSRTWHPVILYEQYF.

The table lists this clonotype with a few counts. The chain employs TRBV19 and TRBJ2-7, with 10 bases fitting TRBD1. Germline CDR1 and CDR2: LNHDA and SQIVND (reference sequence). There are 15 residues in the CDR3. J was trimmed by 6 bases and V by 3 bases; bases with no gene match: 8. The CDR3: CASSMTGTGASEQYF. The DNA for the CDR3 is TGTGCCAGTAGTATGACCGGGACAGGGGCCAGCGAGCAGTACTTC.

This chain links TRBV7-9 with TRBJ2-2; TRBD1 agrees at 8 bases. Trimming cost V 5 bases and J 6 bases; bases outside gene matches: 5. Germline CDR1 reads SEHNR; CDR2 reads FQNEAQ (reference sequence). The CDR3 contains 14 residues. CDR3 DNA sequence: TGTGCCAGCAGCGCCCCCAGGGGGCCCGGGGAGCTGTTTTTT. It codes for CASSAPRGPGELFF.

On this clonotype: A much larger clone sits a single nucleotide away, making a read error possible. The CDR3 sequence is CASSQGQGATYELYF. As DNA, the CDR3 is TGTGCCAGCAGCCAGGGACAGGGGGCGACCTACGAGCTGTACTTC. The chain couples TRBV19 to TRBJ2-7; 12 bases match TRBD1. The CDR3 runs to 15 residues. The germline V gene encodes CDR1 LNHDA and CDR2 SQIVND (reference sequence).

There are a few counts of this clonotype. J is TRBJ2-7 and V is TRBV6-5; D unresolved. V was cut by 4 bases and J by 6 bases, with 13 bases left in between. CDR1 and CDR2 (germline): MNHEY, SVGAGI. The CDR3 is made up of 13 amino acids. The CDR3, as DNA: TGTGCCAGCAGTTCCAACGGACCGGGCGAGCAGTACTTC. Translated, it gives CASSSNGPGEQYF.

A note on this clonotype: One end of the junction is discordant with germline, which a read error may explain. The J gene is TRBJ2-7, the V gene TRBV19; D perhaps matches TRBD2 (5 bases). Germline V lookup: CDR1 LNHDA, CDR2 SQIVND (reference sequence). The CDR3 loop spans 13 amino acids. The CDR3 region has the DNA TGTGCCAGTAGTCCGGGGAACACCGGGGAGCTGTACTTC. It translates to CASSPGNTGELYF.

In DNA form, the CDR3 reads TGTGCCACTTCGCCCACTTGGGGCACTGAAGCTTTCTTT. It encodes CATSPTWGTEAFF. This chain links TRBV28 with TRBJ1-1; no clear D gene. Trimming took 10 bases from V and 4 from J, leaving 16 bases between them. CDR3 size: 13 residues. Germline CDR1 and CDR2: MDHEN and SYDVKM.

This chain uses TRBV6-1 with TRBJ2-7; 7 nucleotides agree with TRBD1. Trimming at V came to 5 bases and at J to 0 bases, leaving 13 bases not matched to a gene. The CDR3 has 17 residues. Germline V gene lookup returns CDR1 MNHNS and CDR2 SASEGT. CDR3 sequence (DNA): TGTGCCAGCAGTTACCCCGCGACGGACAGGCGCTCCTACGAGCAGTACTTC. Translated, it gives CASSYPATDRRSYEQYF.

The genes are TRBV19 and TRBJ2-2; either TRBD1 or TRBD2 may fit D (7 bases each). The CDR3 sequence is 15 residues long. Germline V CDR1 and CDR2: LNHDA, SQIVND (reference sequence). Between the trimmed V and J ends, which lost 5 bases and 3 bases, there was a span of 13 bases. The CDR3: CASSQGGGHTGELFF. CDR3 in DNA: TGTGCCAGTAGTCAGGGGGGGGGCCACACCGGGGAGCTGTTTTTT.

The sample holds many counts of this clonotype. The rearrangement links TRBV19 to TRBJ1-4, with D unclear. CDR3 length: 12 residues. The V gene's germline CDR1 is LNHDA and CDR2 SQIVND (reference sequence). V was pared by 9 bases and J by 5 bases, with 10 bases between. CDR3 sequence: CASSRENEKLFF. The DNA of the CDR3 is TGTGCCAGCTCACGGGAAAATGAAAAACTGTTTTTT.

There are many counts of this clonotype. This chain joins TRBV7-8 and TRBJ1-1, with D uncertain. Trimming cost V 4 bases and J 1 base, with 7 bases left between them. CDR1 is SGHVS, CDR2 FQNEAQ, per germline. This CDR3 has 13 amino acids. This CDR3 is CASSSGKNTEAFF. CDR3 nucleotide sequence: TGTGCCAGCAGCTCGGGGAAGAACACTGAAGCTTTCTTT.

The rearrangement uses TRBV7-3 and TRBJ1-3; D is undetermined. From germline, CDR1 is SGHTA and CDR2 FQGTGA. The V end lost 8 bases, the J end lost 4 bases, and 12 bases lay between the germline ends. The CDR3 loop spans 13 amino acids. CDR3 amino acids: CASGRGPGNTIYF. The CDR3 DNA follows: TGTGCCAGCGGCCGCGGCCCGGGAAACACCATATATTTT.

The chain joins TRBV7-2 to TRBJ2-7; 7 nucleotides align to TRBD1. The length of the CDR3 is 16 residues. The ends lost 4 bases at V and 7 bases at J; junction bases unmatched: 16. The germline CDR1 and CDR2 sequences are SGHTA and FQGNSA. For the CDR3, the DNA is TGTGCCAGCAGCTCCCCCGGGGCTCAGGGCAGGGGGGAGCAGTACTTC. Encoded protein: CASSSPGAQGRGEQYF. Combining the CDR3 with reference TRBV7-2 and TRBJ2-7 gives the whole variable domain GAGVSQSPSNKVTEKGKDVELRCDPISGHTALYWYRQSLGQGLEFLIYFQGNSAPDKSGLPSDRFSAERTGGSVSTLTIQRTQQEDSAVYLCASSSPGAQGRGEQYFGPGTRLTVT.